This T cell receptor beta chain is from a study of glioma-infiltrating T cells. Study-wide results and caveats: CDR3 overlap between tissue and blood was very small. Tissue-blood divergence was below expectation in non-neoplastic patients, above in gliomas.

This clonotype was picked up many times. Its antigen is unidentified. The CDR3 is made up of 14 amino acids. After removal of 5 bases from V and 6 bases from J, the junction contained 8 bases not matched to a gene. Germline-derived CDR1 and CDR2 are SEHNR and FQNEAQ (reference sequence). TCR alpha and beta CDR3 regions were amplified from RNA using iRepertoire nested multiplex PCR. For one-step reverse transcription and amplification, about 90-450 ng of tissue mRNA or PBMC total RNA was used. TCRdb passed the multiplex PCR reads through MiXCR, listing each CDR3 protein once. There are about 4,900 distinct CDR3 sequences in the sample; roughly 30% occur only once, and under 8% lies in the top ten.

The chain joins TRBV7-9 to TRBJ2-7, with 9 bases aligning to TRBD1. Sample: glioma tissue, nonneoplastic brain tissue, or PBMCs (not recorded which). The receptor comes from a human donor with low-grade glioma or glioblastoma, undergoing nonglioma brain surgery, or in good health (not recorded which). For the CDR3, the DNA is TGTGCCAGCAGCCCTCGGACAGGGGAGCGCGAGCAGTACTTC. It specifies CASSPRTGEREQYF.